This T cell receptor (beta chain) was recovered during a study of post-analysis software for immune sequencing data. CDR1 and CDR2 (germline): LNHDA, SQIVND (reference sequence). This CDR3 has 12 amino acids. V lost 3 bases, J lost 12 bases, and 12 bases lay in between. Study results and limitations: Compared with controls, patients had more of about five TRBV segments, including TRBV5-6, TRBV5-1 and TRBV20-1. Controls showed significantly higher normalized Chao1 diversity than did multiple sclerosis patients.

Researchers reported that TCR beta cDNA libraries carried unique molecular identifiers. TCRdb processed the PCR reads anew with MiXCR; each CDR3 protein has one entry. Here the sample spans about 200,000 distinct CDR3 sequences, 29% being singletons. This clonotype was seen only a few times. Its antigen is as yet unknown. This TCR was recovered from a girl aged 2 to 17 with multiple sclerosis. The genes are TRBV19 and TRBJ2-1; no reliable D call. Sequenced input: blood. CDR3 sequence reads: CASSIWQRVQFF. The DNA of the CDR3 is TGTGCCAGTAGTATTTGGCAAAGGGTGCAGTTCTTC.